The 20 T cell receptor beta chains below all came from one sample that was sequenced in a study of OX40 agonist ivuxolimab in advanced cancers. Produced via immunoSEQ multiplex PCR; TCRdb's table is partial and in-frame only. The sample includes some 74,000 clones, approximately 94% of them seen just once. Source: CD4+ or CD8+ T cells sorted from blood, taken in a trial of the OX40 agonist ivuxolimab. The receptors stem from an adult with an advanced solid tumor such as melanoma, head and neck, liver or kidney cancer.

V usage is TRBV11-1 and J usage is TRBJ2-7; 7 bases align to TRBD1. The J segment lost 1 base and the V segment lost 5 bases, leaving 8 bases of the junction unmatched. This CDR3 is built from 15 residues. Per germline, CDR1 SGHAT and CDR2 FQDESV (reference sequence). CDR3 sequence reads: CASSQVPTGSYEQYF. CDR3 DNA sequence: TGTGCCAGCAGCCAAGTCCCGACAGGGTCCTACGAGCAGTACTTC.

The chain is built from TRBV5-6 and TRBJ2-7; possible D gene TRBD2, 5 bases. Trimming took off 2 bases at V and 0 bases at J, with 12 bases between the two ends. The CDR3 runs 15 residues. Germline V gene sequence: CDR1 SGHDT, CDR2 YYEEEE. CDR3 region: CASSFLPRGSYEQYF. Written as DNA, the CDR3 is TGTGCCAGCAGCTTTCTCCCCCGGGGCTCCTACGAGCAGTACTTC.

The chain joins TRBV13 to TRBJ1-3; D possibly corresponds to TRBD1 (5 bases). The CDR3 totals 11 residues. Germline V CDR1 and CDR2: PRHDT, FYEKMQ (reference sequence). V lost 8 bases to trimming and J lost 7 bases, with 9 bases between them. In DNA form, the CDR3 reads TGTGCCAGCGCCCCAGGGAACACCATATATTTT. This gives the protein CASAPGNTIYF.

The genes are TRBV7-9 and TRBJ2-7; TRBD2 matches 13 bases. Germline assignment: CDR1 SEHNR and CDR2 FQNEAQ (reference sequence). This CDR3 is built from 16 residues. The junction had 6 bases not matched to a gene; V was cut back by 4 bases and J by 3 bases. Here the CDR3 DNA reads TGTGCCAGCAGCTCGACCGGGACTAGCGGGATCTACGAGCAGTACTTC. Its protein product is CASSSTGTSGIYEQYF.

This chain uses TRBV27 with TRBJ1-2; D may be TRBD1 (5 bases). Germline V gene lookup returns CDR1 MNHEY and CDR2 SMNVEV (reference sequence). The V and J ends lost 5 bases and 7 bases respectively, with 14 bases between them. This CDR3 has 13 amino acids. The DNA of the CDR3 is TGTGCCAGCAGTCCTGGGACGGTCAGTGGCTACACCTTC. It is translated as CASSPGTVSGYTF.

The chain is built from TRBV9 and TRBJ2-7; tentatively, D is TRBD1 or TRBD2 (5 bases each). The CDR3 extends over 15 amino acids. The germline V and J ends were trimmed by 3 bases and 5 bases, with 18 bases remaining between them. The germline CDR1 and CDR2 sequences are SGDLS and YYNGEE. DNA of the CDR3: TGTGCCAGCAGCGCCTCCGGGACGTCAAGTGACGAGCAGTACTTC. Amino acid sequence: CASSASGTSSDEQYF.

The rearrangement joins TRBV11-2 to TRBJ2-7, with D perhaps matching TRBD1 (6 bases). The length of the CDR3 is 12 residues. Germline lookup yields CDR1 SGHAT and CDR2 FQNNGV. The germline V and J ends were trimmed by 0 bases and 6 bases, with 6 bases remaining between them. Written as DNA, the CDR3 is TGTGCCAGCAGCTTAGACAGGGGCGAGCAGTACTTC. Translated, it gives CASSLDRGEQYF.

This clone appeared a single time. The chain recombines TRBV7-3 with TRBJ2-5; a weak D match, TRBD1 (5 bases). Germline V lookup: CDR1 SGHTA, CDR2 FQGTGA. The V gene lost 0 bases and the J gene lost 5 bases, with 10 bases spanning the gap. There are 14 residues in the CDR3. In DNA, the CDR3 is TGTGCCAGCAGCTTAACAGGGGCACGGGAGACCCAGTACTTC. Its protein product is CASSLTGARETQYF.

J is TRBJ1-1 and V is TRBV13; no reliable D call. The V gene's germline CDR1 is PRHDT and CDR2 FYEKMQ (reference sequence). The CDR3 has 16 amino acids. With 5 bases removed from V and 0 bases from J, the gap between germline ends came to 16 bases. CDR3 in amino acids: CASSPEMRQMNTEAFF. CDR3 bases: TGTGCCAGCAGCCCCGAAATGCGGCAGATGAACACTGAAGCTTTCTTT.

CDR3 protein: CASSLIPPGSSTDTQYF. The CDR3 region has the DNA TGTGCCAGCAGCTTGATCCCTCCCGGGAGTAGCACAGATACGCAGTATTTT. The rearrangement joins TRBV5-6 to TRBJ2-3, with D perhaps TRBD2 (6 bases). The CDR3 loop spans 17 amino acids. CDR1 SGHDT and CDR2 YYEEEE come from the germline V gene. V lost 1 base and J 0 bases, leaving 15 bases between the germline ends.

The V call is TRBV9, the J call TRBJ2-1, with D unresolved. Germline CDR1 and CDR2: SGDLS and YYNGEE. Trimming took 4 bases from V and 5 from J, leaving 19 bases between them. The CDR3 extends over 16 amino acids. The CDR3 spells CASSHRALLGDNEQFF. CDR3 sequence (DNA): TGTGCCAGCAGCCACAGAGCACTATTAGGAGACAATGAGCAGTTCTTC.

This clone was observed once. The gene calls are TRBV14 and TRBJ2-7; D gene ambiguous. The CDR3 is 12 residues long. The V gene's germline CDR1 is SGHDN and CDR2 FVKESK. V was clipped by 4 bases and J by 2 bases, with 6 bases between them. The CDR3 here is CASSRSAYEQYF. CDR3 in DNA: TGTGCCAGCAGCCGGAGTGCCTACGAGCAGTACTTC.

The rearrangement links TRBV28 to TRBJ1-2; 7 bases match TRBD1. Germline trimming cut 5 bases from V and 2 bases from J; bases unmatched to any gene: 2. This CDR3 is 13 amino acids long. In germline, CDR1 is MDHEN, CDR2 SYDVKM. CDR3: CASSPRGNYGYTF. The CDR3 DNA sequence: TGTGCCAGCAGTCCCAGGGGGAACTATGGCTACACCTTC.

This chain uses TRBV11-3 with TRBJ1-1; 7 bases agree with TRBD1. The CDR3 consists of 17 residues. From germline, CDR1 is SGHNT and CDR2 YENEEA. Trimming cost V 5 bases and J 5 bases; bases outside gene matches: 17. The CDR3 here is CASSMRQGLGNGTEAFF. CDR3 DNA: TGTGCCAGCAGCATGCGACAGGGATTGGGTAATGGGACTGAAGCTTTCTTT.

The chain employs TRBV29-1 and TRBJ2-2; 7 nucleotides line up with TRBD1. Germline CDR1 SQVTM, CDR2 ANQGSEA. This CDR3 has 13 residues. The CDR3, as DNA: TGCGGGAGTCAGGGGGTAAACACCGGGGAGCTGTTTTTT. Translated: CGSQGVNTGELFF.

V and J are TRBV7-9 and TRBJ1-2; D is undetermined. Trimming left V 5 bases short and J 7 bases short, with 14 bases between. The germline CDR1 and CDR2 sequences are SEHNR and FQNEAQ (reference sequence). CDR3 length: 13 amino acids. CDR3 coding DNA: TGTGCCAGCAGCCAGAGTCCGGGAACTGGCTACACCTTC. Translating it yields CASSQSPGTGYTF.

The CDR3 bases are TGTGCCAGCAGTCCTTCTAGCGGGGGCTCAGGTACGCAGTATTTT. Its translation: CASSPSSGGSGTQYF. The chain is built from TRBV9 and TRBJ2-3; TRBD2 matches 10 bases. In germline, CDR1 is SGDLS, CDR2 YYNGEE. V lost 5 bases and J lost 8; bases outside the gene matches: 11. There are 15 residues in the CDR3.

The V and J genes are TRBV5-1 and TRBJ2-7, with 10 bases that match TRBD1. Germline V gene sequence: CDR1 SGHRS, CDR2 YFSETQ. V was clipped by 0 bases and J by 2 bases; unmatched bases: 5. The CDR3 spans 16 residues. The CDR3 DNA sequence: TGCGCCAGCAGCTTGGCCAGGGACAGGGGTACCTACGAGCAGTACTTC. Translating gives CASSLARDRGTYEQYF.

The chain recombines TRBV7-9 with TRBJ2-1; D is possibly TRBD2 (6 bases). V lost 1 base, J lost 7 bases, and 20 bases lay in between. CDR1 is SEHNR, CDR2 FQNEAQ, per germline (reference sequence). This CDR3 contains 17 residues. The CDR3 DNA is TGTGCCAGCAGCTTAGAAGCCCGGGACTTCTCGGGGAATGAGCAGTTCTTC. Protein product: CASSLEARDFSGNEQFF.

The chain has TRBV2 and TRBJ2-5; D unresolved. This CDR3 is 11 amino acids long. CDR1 and CDR2 (germline): SNHLY, FYNNEI. Trimming pared 5 bases from V and 2 bases from J, leaving 3 bases between. CDR3 sequence reads: CASSRQETQYF. For the CDR3, the DNA is TGTGCCAGCAGTAGACAAGAGACCCAGTACTTC.